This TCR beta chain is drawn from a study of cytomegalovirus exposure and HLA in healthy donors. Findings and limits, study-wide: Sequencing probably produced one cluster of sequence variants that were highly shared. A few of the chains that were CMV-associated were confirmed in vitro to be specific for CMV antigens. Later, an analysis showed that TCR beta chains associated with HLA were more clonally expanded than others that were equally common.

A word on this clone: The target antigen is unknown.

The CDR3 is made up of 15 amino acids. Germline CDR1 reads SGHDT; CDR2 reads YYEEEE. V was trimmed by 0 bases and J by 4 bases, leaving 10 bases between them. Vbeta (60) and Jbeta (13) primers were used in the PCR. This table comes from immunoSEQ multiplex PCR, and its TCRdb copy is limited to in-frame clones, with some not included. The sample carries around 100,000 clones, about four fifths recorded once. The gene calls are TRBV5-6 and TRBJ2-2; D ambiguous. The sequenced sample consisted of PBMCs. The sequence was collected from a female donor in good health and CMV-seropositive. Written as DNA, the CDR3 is TGTGCCAGCAGCTTGGATTTCCGCGGCACCGGGGAGCTGTTTTTT. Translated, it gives CASSLDFRGTGELFF.